This T cell receptor (beta chain) comes out of a study of siplizumab effects on memory and regulatory T cells. Germline V gene data show CDR1 as SQVTM and CDR2 as ANQGSEA. The CDR3 is made up of 13 amino acids. V shed 5 bases and J shed 2 bases, with 9 bases lying between them. This clone has a single count. The repertoire was sequenced with immunoSEQ multiplex PCR; TCRdb's copy has only in-frame clones and lacks some. The sample consists of about 64,000 clones, roughly 97% of them appearing once. The sequencing input was naive CD8+ T cells sorted from blood. The chain has TRBV29-1 and TRBJ2-2; no clear D gene. The receptor comes from a human donor in good health. The chain's CDR3 is CSVLTSNTGELFF. The CDR3 nucleotides are TGCAGCGTTTTAACCTCAAACACCGGGGAGCTGTTTTTT.